This paragraph reports one T cell receptor beta chain. The antigen remains unidentified. Sorting of CD4+ naive, central memory, regulatory and stem cell-like memory cells was performed via CD45RO/CCR7/CD25/CD127/CD95/CD27. Sort purity for all populations was recorded as exceeding 98%. The source of the sample is a study of beta chain features in type 1 diabetes. Study-wide findings and caveats: Sequencing of cDNA might inflate the share of cells that strongly express TCR.

Expressed TCRB transcripts were sequenced because the entire RNA isolate underwent reverse transcription. Several million reads were obtained on average from naive, central memory and regulatory T cell samples. Method: immunoSEQ multiplex PCR; TCRdb's copy keeps in-frame clones and lacks some. The sample records hundreds of thousands of clones, 9.6% being singletons. The CDR3 is 13 amino acids. From germline, CDR1 is SQVTM and CDR2 ANQGSEA. V lost 3 bases and J lost 3, with 11 bases in between. The source material was naive CD4+ T cells from blood. The V call is TRBV29-1, the J call TRBJ1-2; tentatively, D is TRBD1 (5 bases). The TCR sequence derives from a woman aged 18-30 years in good health. The CDR3 is CSVDKQGDYGYTF. DNA for the CDR3: TGCAGCGTTGATAAGCAGGGTGACTATGGCTACACCTTC.